This T cell receptor beta chain was sequenced during a study of graft-versus-host responses after intestinal transplantation. Looking at the study overall: Multivisceral, liver-intestinal, or isolated intestinal transplants were given to recipients.

Study outcomes and limitations: Recipient marrow harbored GvH clones, some of which surfaced first in ileum or blood. Association was observed between peak circulating GvH clone levels and early post-transplant HvG declines.

Profiling relied on immunoSEQ multiplex PCR, and the TCRdb table lists in-frame clones only, not all of them. The sample shows some 140,000 clones, more than 90% of them seen only once. Details on this clone: Its antigen is currently unknown.

The CDR3 covers 14 residues. Germline trimming cut 6 bases from V and 7 bases from J; bases unmatched to any gene: 9. Germline V lookup: CDR1 LNHDA, CDR2 SQIVND (reference sequence). This sequence originates from a human donor who received an intestinal transplant. The source material was unstimulated CD4+ T cells sorted from spleen or lymph node cells, sampled before intestinal transplant. The chain joins TRBV19 to TRBJ2-4; TRBD1 aligns across 7 bases. As DNA, the CDR3 is TGTGCCAGTAGCGGGACAGTCGGTAGGAACATTCAGTACTTC. Its translation: CASSGTVGRNIQYF.